One and the same sample provided the 2 T cell receptor beta chains below, sequenced in a study of T cell changes during pregnancy in multiple sclerosis. Only in-frame clones appear in the TCRdb table, and some are missing; sequencing was by immunoSEQ multiplex PCR. The sample includes about 51,000 clones, 93% of them seen just once. The material was peripheral blood, obtained in the second trimester of pregnancy. Receptor source: a female donor with multiple sclerosis, enrolled in a pregnancy study.

V is TRBV7-3 and J is TRBJ2-7; 10 bases agree with TRBD2. CDR3 length: 14 residues. The ends lost 2 bases at V and 4 bases at J; junction bases unmatched: 2. CDR1 is SGHTA, CDR2 FQGTGA, per germline. The CDR3 sequence is CASSLLAGEYEQYF. CDR3 nucleotides: TGTGCCAGCAGCTTACTAGCGGGAGAGTACGAGCAGTACTTC.

The chain recombines TRBV6-6 with TRBJ2-1; 11 bases match TRBD2. CDR3 length equals 15 residues. In germline, CDR1 is MNHNY, CDR2 SVGAGI (reference sequence). Unmatched junction bases numbered 11, after V lost 7 bases and J lost 9 bases. The CDR3 spells CASNGGLAGGFEQFF. The DNA for the CDR3 is TGTGCCAGCAATGGCGGGCTAGCGGGAGGATTTGAGCAGTTCTTC.